The sequence of this TCR beta chain was determined in a study of T cell responses to AZD1222 COVID-19 vaccine. Study-wide results and caveats: Females made up more of the donors, who were largely white British, and clonal diversity may have come out too low. Along spike, vaccine-associated CD4 TCRs were found throughout, with dominance at 160-218 and 743-854.

As regards this clone: The antigen is not known.

Assay: immunoSEQ multiplex PCR; the TCRdb copy retains only in-frame clones and omits some. Of approximately 200,000 clones listed, approximately 94% were seen once; the top ten hold approximately 1%. CDR1 is SGHKS, CDR2 YYEKEE, per germline (reference sequence). The CDR3 covers 18 residues. V was pared by 4 bases and J by 6 bases, with 11 bases of the junction left unmatched. This sequence originates from an adult who received the AZD1222 COVID-19 vaccine. The chain joins TRBV5-5 to TRBJ1-6; 12 bases fit TRBD1. Sample: peripheral blood, taken 28 days after the second AZD1222 dose. The CDR3 spells CASSRAGQGAPGNSPLHF. In DNA, the CDR3 is TGTGCCAGCAGCAGGGCGGGACAGGGGGCGCCGGGTAATTCACCCCTCCACTTT.